This TCR beta chain was sequenced for a study of CD8 T cells in ankylosing spondylitis. The study, taken as a whole, reports: Within ankylosing spondylitis blood, a TCR beta motif made up of seven or eight highly homologous variants appeared to be characteristic. Reactive arthritis synovial fluid and blood previously showed some of these motif variants. Disease-linked clones reportedly concentrated significantly in matched ankylosing spondylitis synovial fluid.

Preparation of TCR beta libraries was done by quantitative 5'-RACE with molecular barcodes. A single record per CDR3 protein comes from TCRdb applying MiXCR to the 5' RACE reads. The table has almost 45,000 distinct CDR3 sequences, roughly 11% seen once. This clonotype was detected ten times or more. The antigen remains unidentified. V lost 7 bases and J lost 2, with 12 bases in between. CDR3 length: 13 residues. Germline V CDR1 and CDR2: MNHEY, SMNVEV (reference sequence). The clonotype was recovered from a male donor with ankylosing spondylitis or in good health (not recorded which). This chain links TRBV27 with TRBJ2-7; D may be TRBD2 (6 bases). Sample: blood, either unsorted or a sorted T cell fraction (not recorded which). The CDR3 loop is CASMEGLTYEQYF. DNA of the CDR3: TGTGCCAGCATGGAGGGTTTGACCTACGAGCAGTACTTC.